The T cell receptor (beta chain) under discussion was sequenced for a study of T cells in localized non-small cell lung cancer. V gave up 11 bases and J gave up 2 bases, with 14 bases separating them. The CDR3 runs 13 residues. CDR1 and CDR2 from the germline V gene are MGHDK and SYGVNS. The table came from immunoSEQ multiplex PCR; TCRdb's copy has only in-frame clones and leaves some out. The table records 30,000 to 45,000 clones, approximately 89% of them present only once. The starting material was peripheral blood, obtained before any cancer treatment. This rearrangement joins TRBV25-1 to TRBJ2-3, with TRBD1 as a possible D gene (6 bases). The clonotype originates from a woman aged 35-75 years with stage I lung adenocarcinoma. The CDR3 coding sequence is TGTGCCGCAGGACAGCCAACCACAGATACGCAGTATTTT. Translated: CAAGQPTTDTQYF.